These 15 T cell receptor beta chains originate from one sample sequenced in a study of blood T cell repertoires in COVID-19. Here immunoSEQ multiplex PCR was the method, and the copy in TCRdb shows in-frame clones only, minus some. The data contain under 150,000 clones, roughly 85% of them singletons. The sample was peripheral blood. The receptor set was obtained from a middle-aged man with acute or convalescent COVID-19.

The rearrangement uses TRBV12-5 and TRBJ1-4; a weak D match, TRBD1 (5 bases). This CDR3 spans 13 amino acids. V was clipped by 1 base and J by 8 bases, with 8 bases between them. Germline V CDR1 and CDR2: LGHNT, FRNRAP. In DNA, the CDR3 is TGTGCTAGTGGTTTGGGGAGGGGCGAAAAACTGTTTTTT. Translating gives CASGLGRGEKLFF.

V usage is TRBV2 and J usage is TRBJ2-3; 9 bases are a match to TRBD2. The J segment lost 1 base and the V segment lost 6 bases, leaving 17 bases of the junction unmatched. The CDR3 extends over 19 amino acids. Germline V gene sequence: CDR1 SNHLY, CDR2 FYNNEI. CDR3 bases: TGTGCCAGCAGGGGGGATCTAGCGGGGCTTACCAAGGGCACAGATACGCAGTATTTT. Protein: CASRGDLAGLTKGTDTQYF. The whole variable domain, filled in from reference TRBV2 and TRBJ2-3, reads EPEVTQTPSHQVTQMGQEVILRCVPISNHLYFYWYRQILGQKVEFLVSFYNNEISEKSEIFDDQFSVERPDGSNFTLKIRSTKLEDSAMYFCASRGDLAGLTKGTDTQYFGPGTRLTVL.

The gene calls are TRBV6-2 or TRBV6-3 and TRBJ2-6; perhaps TRBD2 as D (6 bases). Germline CDR1 MNHEY, CDR2 SVGEGT. V lost 2 bases and J lost 6, with 17 bases in between. The CDR3 loop spans 17 amino acids. The CDR3 protein is CASSYLDLRREANVLTF. The CDR3 coding sequence is TGTGCCAGCAGTTACCTGGATTTGAGGAGGGAGGCCAACGTCCTGACTTTC.

This clone came up a few times. V and J are TRBV10-3 and TRBJ2-7, with D possibly being TRBD1 (5 bases). The CDR3 covers 12 residues. Trimming removed 6 bases from V and 5 bases from J, with 11 bases in between. The germline V gene encodes CDR1 ENHRY and CDR2 SYGVKD. CDR3 region: CAIRDQGNEQYF. The CDR3 region has the DNA TGTGCCATCAGAGACCAGGGAAACGAGCAGTACTTC.

The chain links TRBV19 to TRBJ2-7; 8 nucleotides agree with TRBD1. Germline CDR1 reads LNHDA; CDR2 reads SQIVND (reference sequence). CDR3 length equals 14 residues. The V and J ends lost 5 bases and 2 bases, in that order; junction bases with no gene match: 5. The CDR3 DNA is TGTGCCAGTAGTTTCGGGACAGGTGCCTACGAGCAGTACTTC. This codes for CASSFGTGAYEQYF. Full variable domain (outside the CDR3, taken from reference TRBV19 and TRBJ2-7): DGGITQSPKYLFRKEGQNVTLSCEQNLNHDAMYWYRQDPGQGLRLIYYSQIVNDFQKGDIAEGYSVSREKKESFPLTVTSAQKNPTAFYLCASSFGTGAYEQYFGPGTRLTVT.

V and J are TRBV7-2 and TRBJ2-1; TRBD1 aligns across 10 bases. Germline loops: CDR1 SGHTA, CDR2 FQGNSA. After removal of 1 base from V and 3 bases from J, the junction contained 9 bases not matched to a gene. This CDR3 region has 18 residues. The chain's CDR3 is CASSLGRKTGGSYNEQFF. In DNA, the CDR3 is TGTGCCAGCAGCTTAGGTCGGAAGACAGGGGGCAGCTACAATGAGCAGTTCTTC. Full variable domain (outside the CDR3, taken from reference TRBV7-2 and TRBJ2-1): GAGVSQSPSNKVTEKGKDVELRCDPISGHTALYWYRQSLGQGLEFLIYFQGNSAPDKSGLPSDRFSAERTGGSVSTLTIQRTQQEDSAVYLCASSLGRKTGGSYNEQFFGPGTRLTVL.

This clone was seen a single time. The V and J genes are TRBV24-1 and TRBJ1-5; 7 bases map to TRBD1. Looked up from germline, CDR1 is KGHDR and CDR2 is SFDVKD. This CDR3 region has 16 residues. CDR3 region: CDNRSKEGAGNQPQHF. The CDR3 DNA is TGTGACAACCGATCGAAAGAGGGGGCAGGCAATCAGCCCCAGCATTTT.

The chain joins TRBV18 to TRBJ1-1; 7 bases align to TRBD1. The CDR3 totals 14 residues. Germline CDR1 reads KGHSH; CDR2 reads LQKENI. The V segment lost 4 bases and the J segment 4 bases; nucleotides outside the gene matches: 6. The CDR3 here is CASSRASGGTEAFF. The CDR3, as DNA: TGTGCCAGCTCACGAGCCTCAGGGGGCACTGAAGCTTTCTTT.

This clone has a single count. The chain combines TRBV14 with TRBJ2-3; D might be TRBD2 (7 bases). CDR3 size: 17 residues. Trimming removed 1 base at V and 2 bases at J, with 16 bases between. Per germline, CDR1 SGHDN and CDR2 FVKESK. DNA for the CDR3: TGTGCCAGCAGCCAAGGAGGGGGGGCACGACTCACAGATACGCAGTATTTT. Protein: CASSQGGGARLTDTQYF.

The V and J genes are TRBV5-1 and TRBJ2-2; unclear D gene. The CDR3 covers 15 residues. The germline CDR1 and CDR2 sequences are SGHRS and YFSETQ. V lost 4 bases to trimming and J lost 0 bases, with 10 bases between them. In DNA, the CDR3 is TGCGCCAGCAGCCAGGCGTGGCCGAACACCGGGGAGCTGTTTTTT. Its protein is CASSQAWPNTGELFF.

The V gene is TRBV11-1, the J gene TRBJ2-5; D may be TRBD2 (6 bases). Germline loops: CDR1 SGHAT, CDR2 FQDESV (reference sequence). Trimming took 1 base from V and 2 from J, leaving 11 bases between them. The CDR3 length is 15 residues. CDR3 in amino acids: CASSLGGVKQETQYF. The CDR3 bases are TGTGCCAGCAGCTTAGGGGGGGTCAAGCAAGAGACCCAGTACTTC.

The chain combines TRBV6-5 with TRBJ2-2; no clear D. In germline, CDR1 is MNHEY, CDR2 SVGAGI. This CDR3 comprises 14 residues. The V end lost 10 bases, the J end lost 1 base, and 13 bases lay between the germline ends. The CDR3 DNA reads TGTGCCACCGCCCGACTCGGGAACACCGGGGAGCTGTTTTTT. It translates to CATARLGNTGELFF.

The chain recombines TRBV6-2 or TRBV6-3 with TRBJ2-5; 7 bases match TRBD2. V lost 2 bases and J lost 5; bases outside the gene matches: 11. The CDR3 is 16 residues long. Germline V gene sequence: CDR1 MNHEY, CDR2 SVGEGT. The CDR3 is CASSYPPAGVRETQYF. The CDR3 DNA is TGTGCCAGCAGTTACCCCCCCGCGGGGGTACGGGAGACCCAGTACTTC.

The V call is TRBV5-1, the J call TRBJ2-3; 8 bases agree with TRBD2. The CDR3 contains 19 residues. Looked up from germline, CDR1 is SGHRS and CDR2 is YFSETQ. V trimming: 0 bases; J trimming: 2 bases; junction bases outside the gene matches: 14. DNA for the CDR3: TGCGCCAGCAGCTTGGGAAGCGGGGGCGTCCTTGGGGACACAGATACGCAGTATTTT. Amino acids: CASSLGSGGVLGDTDTQYF. Combining the CDR3 with reference TRBV5-1 and TRBJ2-3 gives the whole variable domain KAGVTQTPRYLIKTRGQQVTLSCSPISGHRSVSWYQQTPGQGLQFLFEYFSETQRNKGNFPGRFSGRQFSNSRSEMNVSTLELGDSALYLCASSLGSGGVLGDTDTQYFGPGTRLTVL.

This chain joins TRBV27 and TRBJ2-3, with 7 bases fitting TRBD1. J was trimmed by 3 bases and V by 7 bases; bases with no gene match: 10. Germline lookup yields CDR1 MNHEY and CDR2 SMNVEV (reference sequence). The CDR3 contains 15 residues. The CDR3, as DNA: TGTGCCAGCACTCCTGAGGGGGCAGGGACAGATACGCAGTATTTT. The encoded protein is CASTPEGAGTDTQYF.